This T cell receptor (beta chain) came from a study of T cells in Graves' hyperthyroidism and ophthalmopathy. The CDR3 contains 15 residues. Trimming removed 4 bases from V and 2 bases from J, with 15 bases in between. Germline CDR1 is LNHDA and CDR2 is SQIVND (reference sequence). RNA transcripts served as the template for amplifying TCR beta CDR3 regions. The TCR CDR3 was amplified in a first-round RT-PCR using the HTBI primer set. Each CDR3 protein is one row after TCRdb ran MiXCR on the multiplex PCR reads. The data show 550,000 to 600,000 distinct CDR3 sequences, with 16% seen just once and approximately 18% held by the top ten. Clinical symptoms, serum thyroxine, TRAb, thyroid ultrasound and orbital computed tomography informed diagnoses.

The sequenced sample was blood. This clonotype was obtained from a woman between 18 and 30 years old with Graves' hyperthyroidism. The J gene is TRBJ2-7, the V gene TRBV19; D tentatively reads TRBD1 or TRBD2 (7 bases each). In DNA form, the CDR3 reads TGTGCCAGTAGTAAGCGGGAACAGGGGACCTACGAGCAGTACTTC. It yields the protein CASSKREQGTYEQYF.